This passage covers 10 T cell receptor beta chains from one sample sequenced in a study of post-analysis software for immune sequencing data. Their antigens are not known. Unique molecular identifiers were built into the TCR beta cDNA libraries. MiXCR, run by TCRdb on the PCR reads, gives a single entry per CDR3 protein. Of roughly 620,000 distinct CDR3 sequences listed, 40% to 50% were seen once; the top ten hold 1.5% to 2%. Whole-study results and caveats: Five TRBV segments, including TRBV5-6, TRBV5-1 and TRBV20-1, were more frequent in patients than controls.

The specimen sequenced was blood. These receptors all come from a girl aged 5-17 years with multiple sclerosis.

This clonotype was counted between two and nine times. The rearrangement uses TRBV12-3 or TRBV12-4 and TRBJ1-5; the D gene is possibly TRBD1 (5 bases). This CDR3 comprises 14 residues. V dropped 2 bases and J dropped 7 bases, with 12 bases sitting between them. This CDR3 reads CASSLQGGEQPQHF. CDR3 bases: TGTGCCAGCAGTTTACAGGGTGGAGAACAGCCCCAGCATTTT.

The rearrangement joins TRBV5-1 to TRBJ2-7, with 7 positions matching TRBD2. In germline, CDR1 is SGHRS, CDR2 YFSETQ. V shed 4 bases and J 2 bases; nucleotides not matched to a gene: 12. The CDR3 totals 16 residues. Here the CDR3 reads CASSLGIIAGPYEQYF. CDR3 in DNA: TGCGCCAGCAGCCTGGGGATAATAGCGGGTCCCTACGAGCAGTACTTC. The full variable domain, in which reference TRBV5-1 and TRBJ2-7 provide the parts outside the CDR3, is KAGVTQTPRYLIKTRGQQVTLSCSPISGHRSVSWYQQTPGQGLQFLFEYFSETQRNKGNFPGRFSGRQFSNSRSEMNVSTLELGDSALYLCASSLGIIAGPYEQYFGPGTRLTVT.

This chain uses TRBV5-1 with TRBJ1-4, with D unclear. The CDR3 covers 13 residues. Trimming removed 7 bases at V and 0 bases at J, with 7 bases between. Germline values: CDR1 SGHRS, CDR2 YFSETQ. The CDR3 spells CASSSATNEKLFF. CDR3 DNA sequence: TGCGCCAGCTCAAGCGCAACTAATGAAAAACTGTTTTTT.

CDR3 nucleotides: TGTGCCAGCAGTGGAGGAGATAGCAATCAGCCCCAGCATTTT. This gives the protein CASSGGDSNQPQHF. The chain employs TRBV2 and TRBJ1-5; D call uncertain. Germline CDR1 reads SNHLY; CDR2 reads FYNNEI. The CDR3 length is 14 residues. Between the trimmed V and J ends, which lost 4 bases and 0 bases, there was a span of 7 bases.

A few counts support this clonotype. The CDR3 DNA sequence: TGTGCCAGCAGTTACGGACAGGGGGCTAGTGAAGCTTTCTTT. Translation gives CASSYGQGASEAFF. The chain employs TRBV6-5 and TRBJ1-1; 11 nucleotides match TRBD1. Germline CDR1 and CDR2: MNHEY and SVGAGI. J gave up 7 bases and V 2 bases, and 3 bases lay outside the gene matches. This CDR3 contains 14 residues.

The chain couples TRBV7-8 to TRBJ2-6; 11 bases agree with TRBD2. Germline CDR1 SGHVS, CDR2 FQNEAQ. This CDR3 contains 19 residues. V shed 0 bases and J 4 bases; nucleotides not matched to a gene: 8. The chain's CDR3 is CASSLARLAGLGGANVLTF. CDR3 bases: TGTGCCAGCAGCTTAGCCAGACTAGCGGGATTAGGAGGGGCCAACGTCCTGACTTTC. The whole variable domain, filled in from reference TRBV7-8 and TRBJ2-6, reads GAGVSQSPRYKVAKRGQDVALRCDPISGHVSLFWYQQALGQGPEFLTYFQNEAQLDKSGLPSDRFFAERPEGSVSTLKIQRTQQEDSAVYLCASSLARLAGLGGANVLTFGAGSRLTVL.

The CDR3 sequence: CSWVAGADNEQFF. The CDR3 nucleotides are TGCAGTTGGGTAGCGGGAGCGGACAATGAGCAGTTCTTC. The chain is built from TRBV29-1 and TRBJ2-1; 9 nucleotides align to TRBD2. Germline CDR1 reads SQVTM; CDR2 reads ANQGSEA. CDR3 length: 13 residues.

Regarding this clonotype: One junction end disagrees with the germline gene, perhaps due to a read error. This chain links TRBV4-3 with TRBJ2-1, with 10 bases identical to TRBD2. Germline V gives CDR1 LGHNA, CDR2 YSLEER. The CDR3 loop spans 18 amino acids. CDR3 region: CASGQVPAGGLLINEQFF. CDR3 bases: TGCGCCAGCGGCCAAGTACCAGCGGGAGGGTTATTGATTAATGAGCAGTTCTTC.

This clonotype was seen just once. The genes are TRBV6-1 and TRBJ2-5, with 11 bases lining up with TRBD2. The end of the DNA fits TRBJ2-7 better, so the J call may be wrong. This CDR3 has 16 amino acids. Germline V gene lookup returns CDR1 MNHNS and CDR2 SASEGT. The CDR3 here is CASSEGLAEYLYEQYF. For the CDR3, the DNA is TGTGCCAGCAGTGAGGGACTAGCGGAATACCTCTACGAGCAGTACTTC.

CDR3 loop: CASSLGFAGTGNTDTQYF. DNA of the CDR3: TGCGCCAGCAGCTTGGGATTCGCCGGGACAGGTAACACAGATACGCAGTATTTT. The V call is TRBV5-1, the J call TRBJ2-3; TRBD1 aligns across 8 bases. The CDR3 is 18 residues long. V lost 0 bases and J lost 2; bases outside the gene matches: 11. CDR1 is SGHRS, CDR2 YFSETQ, per germline.